Each of the 6 T cell receptor beta chains below was sequenced from the same sample in a study of regulatory T cells in long-lasting Graves disease (dated by TCRdb to about 2021). The library came from multiplex PCR. Sequencing was performed on an Illumina HiSeq 4000. iRepertoire HTBI primers and Arm-PCR amplification of CDR3 regions were used to construct TCR beta libraries. The public reads were run again by TCRdb, first through fastp at Q25 and then through MiXCR, and only productive beta chains were kept. Entries that share a CDR3 protein sequence are merged under the most common genes and DNA. Recorded for this sample are over 500,000 distinct CDR3 sequences; around 15% of them occurred a single time. In total, the top ten clones hold 9.5% to 15% of the sample. The time point label here, explained by the study, means: newly diagnosed GD, antithyroid drugs for less than 3 months. RNA was extracted from PBMCs in TRIzol for both TCR sequencing and RNA sequencing.

This same sample was also part of a study on T cells in Graves' hyperthyroidism and ophthalmopathy.

Sequences were derived from peripheral blood mononuclear cells (PBMCs), sampled at new diagnosis, from a patient treated with antithyroid drugs. The receptors come from a young man with Graves disease. Donor details come from another sample of the same person, matched by shared clones.

The rearrangement joins TRBV7-3 to TRBJ2-5, with 10 bases fitting TRBD2. The CDR3 loop spans 15 amino acids. CDR1 and CDR2 (germline): SGHTA, FQGTGA. J gave up 4 bases and V 8 bases, and 10 bases lay outside the gene matches. CDR3 sequence reads: CASRMTRLAGETQYF. The CDR3 nucleotides read TGTGCCAGCCGAATGACCCGACTAGCGGGAGAGACCCAGTACTTC. Full variable domain (remainder filled in from reference TRBV7-3 and TRBJ2-5): GAGVSQTPSNKVTEKGKYVELRCDPISGHTALYWYRQSLGQGPEFLIYFQGTGAADDSGLPNDRFFAVRPEGSVSTLKIQRTERGDSAVYLCASRMTRLAGETQYFGPGTRLLVL.

This clonotype was found many times. The chain couples TRBV20-1 to TRBJ1-5; the D is unclear. This CDR3 spans 14 amino acids. V lost 3 bases, J lost 0 bases, and 9 bases lay in between. Germline CDR1 is DFQATT and CDR2 is SNEGSKA (reference sequence). CDR3 sequence reads: CSARSGHSNQPQHF. The CDR3 nucleotides are TGCAGTGCTAGGTCCGGGCATAGCAATCAGCCCCAGCATTTT.

This clonotype was seen more than once but under ten times. The V gene is TRBV28, the J gene TRBJ1-5; weak D call: TRBD1 (5 bases). This CDR3 has 13 amino acids. With 10 bases removed from V and 5 bases from J, the gap between germline ends came to 15 bases. Per the germline V gene, CDR1 is MDHEN and CDR2 is SYDVKM. DNA of the CDR3: TGTGCCATCCCCGGCGACAGTTATCAGCCCCAGCATTTT. It yields the protein CAIPGDSYQPQHF.

The sample holds a few counts of this clonotype. A read error may be the cause here, since a much bigger clone is one base away. This chain joins TRBV2 and TRBJ1-1; 8 bases match TRBD1. With V trimmed by 7 bases and J by 5 bases, 6 bases remained unmatched. CDR3 length equals 13 residues. The germline V gene has CDR1 SNHLY and CDR2 FYNNEI. The CDR3 DNA sequence: TGTGCCAGCATTATAGACAGGGGAACTGAAGCTTTCTTT. Encoded protein: CASIIDRGTEAFF.

V is TRBV5-1 and J is TRBJ2-5, with a weak D call TRBD2 (5 bases). The germline V gene has CDR1 SGHRS and CDR2 YFSETQ. This CDR3 spans 15 amino acids. V lost 0 bases and J lost 6, with 15 bases in between. The CDR3 sequence: CASSLGGKPPKTQYF. CDR3 in DNA: TGCGCCAGCAGCTTGGGAGGGAAGCCCCCCAAGACCCAGTACTTC.

This clonotype was detected many times. The genes are TRBV7-8 and TRBJ1-1; no definite D call. The CDR3 loop spans 16 amino acids. Per the germline V gene, CDR1 is SGHVS and CDR2 is FQNEAQ. Trimming removed 7 bases at V and 4 bases at J, with 22 bases between. CDR3 loop: CASIQDGSLLGTEAFF. CDR3 DNA: TGTGCCAGCATCCAAGACGGCAGCCTCTTGGGCACTGAAGCTTTCTTT.